This is a list of T cell receptor beta chains from one sample in a study of cytomegalovirus exposure and HLA in healthy donors. Produced via immunoSEQ multiplex PCR; TCRdb's table is partial and in-frame only. Among roughly 150,000 clones listed, roughly 70% were seen once. The sample comprised PBMCs. The receptors come from a man aged 25 to 40 in good health and CMV-seronegative. CDR3s include the opening cysteine and the closing phenylalanine or tryptophan. D genes are given only for firm matches. Clone size is shown for a subset of rows, as once, few, many or a class of expanded clone.

J,V,size,D,DNA,CDR3
TRBJ2-5,TRBV18,NA,TRBD2,TGTGCCAGCTCACCCGTTACCCGGGCGGGAGTGGAGACCCAGTACTTC,CASSPVTRAGVETQYF
TRBJ1-1,TRBV5-6,few,NA,TGTGCCAGCAGCGCCCTCTTTGCGGGCGCTGAAGCTTTCTTT,CASSALFAGAEAFF
TRBJ1-2,TRBV19,NA,TRBD1,TGTGCCAGTACCACCGGGACAGGGGATGGCTACACCTTC,CASTTGTGDGYTF
TRBJ1-2,TRBV5-5,NA,NA,TGTGCCAGCAGCTTAGCCGGGACACCACCTTGGGATGGCTACACCTTC,CASSLAGTPPWDGYTF
TRBJ2-7,TRBV6-5,NA,TRBD2,TGTGCCAGCACCACGGGGGGGGGCCCCTCCTACGAGCAGTACTTC,CASTTGGGPSYEQYF
TRBJ1-4,TRBV11-2,NA,NA,TGTGCCAGCAGCTCCCTGCGACAGTTAAGGGAAAAACTGTTTTTT,CASSSLRQLREKLFF
TRBJ2-1,TRBV9,NA,TRBD2,TGTGCCAGTGACCCCGGGACTAGCATATACAATGAGCAGTTCTTC,CASDPGTSIYNEQFF
TRBJ2-7,TRBV11-2,NA,NA,TGTGCCAGCAGCCAGGGCAACGAGCAGTACTTC,CASSQGNEQYF
TRBJ2-7,TRBV4-2,NA,TRBD2,TGTGCCAGCAGCCACGGACCGGGACTAGCGGAAATTTCCTACGAGCAGTACTTC,CASSHGPGLAEISYEQYF
TRBJ1-2,TRBV6-5,once,NA,TGTGCCAGCAGTAGCGGGACAAGGGGAGATGCTGGCTACACCTTC,CASSSGTRGDAGYTF
TRBJ2-1,TRBV5-1,NA,NA,TGCGCCAGCAGGGGCGGGATTAGCTCCTACAATGAGCAGTTCTTC,CASRGGISSYNEQFF
TRBJ2-3,TRBV5-1,NA,NA,TGCGCCAGCAGGTTGCGGGGAGCGAACACAGATACGCAGTATTTT,CASRLRGANTDTQYF
TRBJ2-3,TRBV29-1,few,NA,TGCAGCGTTGTAGGCGGTGTCACAGATACGCAGTATTTT,CSVVGGVTDTQYF
TRBJ2-5,TRBV10-2,NA,TRBD2,TGCGCCAGCAAGACTAGCGGACAAGAGACCCAGTACTTC,CASKTSGQETQYF
TRBJ2-5,TRBV5-1,NA,NA,TGCGCCAGCAGCTTGGGACAGAAAATCGTTAGGACCCAGTACTTC,CASSLGQKIVRTQYF
TRBJ2-3,TRBV4-1,NA,NA,TGCGCCAGCAGCCGAGGGGCAGGGGTGGATACGCAGTATTTT,CASSRGAGVDTQYF
TRBJ2-3,TRBV5-8,NA,TRBD2,TGTGCCAGCAGCTTGAGGGGGGAAGCGGGAGCGGAAACAGATACGCAGTATTTT,CASSLRGEAGAETDTQYF
TRBJ2-7,TRBV6-1,once,TRBD2,TGTGCCAGCATCTCCGGGACTAGCGGATACGAGCAGTACTTC,CASISGTSGYEQYF
TRBJ2-1,TRBV4-2,NA,TRBD1,TGTGCCAGCAGCCCCTTGAACCGGGACCAGGGGGCCTATGAGCAGTTCTTC,CASSPLNRDQGAYEQFF